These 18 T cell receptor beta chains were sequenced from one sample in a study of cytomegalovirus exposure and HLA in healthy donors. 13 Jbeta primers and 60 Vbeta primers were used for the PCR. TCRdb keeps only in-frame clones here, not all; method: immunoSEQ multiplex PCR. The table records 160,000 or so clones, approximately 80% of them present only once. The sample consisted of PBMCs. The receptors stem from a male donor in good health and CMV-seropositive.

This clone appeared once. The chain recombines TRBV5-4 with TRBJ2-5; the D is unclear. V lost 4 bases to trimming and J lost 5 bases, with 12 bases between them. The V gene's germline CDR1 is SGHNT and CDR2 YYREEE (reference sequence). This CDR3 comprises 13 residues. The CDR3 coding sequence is TGTGCCAGCAGCCACTCGACATGGGAGACCCAGTACTTC. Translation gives CASSHSTWETQYF.

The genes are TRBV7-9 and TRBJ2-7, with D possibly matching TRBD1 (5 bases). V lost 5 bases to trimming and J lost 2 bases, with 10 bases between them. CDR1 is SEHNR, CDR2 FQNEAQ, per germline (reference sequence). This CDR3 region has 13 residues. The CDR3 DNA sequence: TGTGCCAGCAGCCCAACAGGCACCTACGAGCAGTACTTC. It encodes CASSPTGTYEQYF.

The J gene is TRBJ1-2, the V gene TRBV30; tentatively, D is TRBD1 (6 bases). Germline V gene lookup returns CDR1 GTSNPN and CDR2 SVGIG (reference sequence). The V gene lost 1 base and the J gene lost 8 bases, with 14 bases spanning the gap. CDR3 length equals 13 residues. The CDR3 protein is CAWSGKQGEGYTF. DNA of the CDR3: TGTGCCTGGAGTGGCAAACAGGGTGAGGGCTACACCTTC.

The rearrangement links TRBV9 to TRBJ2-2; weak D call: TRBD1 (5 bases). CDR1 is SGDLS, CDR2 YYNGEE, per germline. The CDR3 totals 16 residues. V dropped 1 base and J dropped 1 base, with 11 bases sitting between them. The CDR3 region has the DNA TGTGCCAGCAGCGTACGGACACTTGAGAACACCGGGGAGCTGTTTTTT. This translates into CASSVRTLENTGELFF.

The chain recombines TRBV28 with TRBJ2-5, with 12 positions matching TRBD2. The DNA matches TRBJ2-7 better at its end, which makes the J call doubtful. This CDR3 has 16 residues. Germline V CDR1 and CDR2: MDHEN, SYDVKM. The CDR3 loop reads CASSSPTSGSKYEQYF. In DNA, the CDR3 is TGTGCCAGCAGTTCACCGACTAGCGGGAGTAAGTACGAGCAGTACTTC.

CDR3 in DNA: TGTGCCAGCAGGACCGGGACAGGCAGTGGTTTCTACGAGCAGTACTTC. Amino acid sequence: CASRTGTGSGFYEQYF. The chain combines TRBV27 with TRBJ2-7; the match to TRBD1 covers 8 bases. Germline loops: CDR1 MNHEY, CDR2 SMNVEV (reference sequence). Trimming at V came to 6 bases and at J to 3 bases, leaving 13 bases not matched to a gene. This CDR3 contains 16 residues.

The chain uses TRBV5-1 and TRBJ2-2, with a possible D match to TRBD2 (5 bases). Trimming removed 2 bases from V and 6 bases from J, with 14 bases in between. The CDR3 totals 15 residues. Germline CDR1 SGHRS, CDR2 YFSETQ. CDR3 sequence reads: CASSFDGIGAGELFF. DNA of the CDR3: TGCGCCAGCAGCTTTGACGGGATAGGAGCCGGGGAGCTGTTTTTT.

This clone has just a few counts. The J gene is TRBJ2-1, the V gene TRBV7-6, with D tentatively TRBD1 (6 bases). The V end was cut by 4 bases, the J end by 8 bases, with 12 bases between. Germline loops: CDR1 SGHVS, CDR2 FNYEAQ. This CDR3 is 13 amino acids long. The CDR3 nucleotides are TGTGCCAGCAGCTCCGAAACAGGGTATGAGCAGTTCTTC. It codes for CASSSETGYEQFF. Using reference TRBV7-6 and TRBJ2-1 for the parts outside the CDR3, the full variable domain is GAGVSQSPRYKVTKRGQDVALRCDPISGHVSLYWYRQALGQGPEFLTYFNYEAQQDKSGLPNDRFSAERPEGSISTLTIQRTEQRDSAMYRCASSSETGYEQFFGPGTRLTVL.

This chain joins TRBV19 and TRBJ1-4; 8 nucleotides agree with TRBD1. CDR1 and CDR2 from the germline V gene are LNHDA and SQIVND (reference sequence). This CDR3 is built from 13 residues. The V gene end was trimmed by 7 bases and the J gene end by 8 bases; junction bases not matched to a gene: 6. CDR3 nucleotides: TGTGCCAGTACAGGACAGGGCAGCGAAAAACTGTTTTTT. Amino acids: CASTGQGSEKLFF. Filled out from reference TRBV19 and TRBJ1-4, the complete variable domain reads DGGITQSPKYLFRKEGQNVTLSCEQNLNHDAMYWYRQDPGQGLRLIYYSQIVNDFQKGDIAEGYSVSREKKESFPLTVTSAQKNPTAFYLCASTGQGSEKLFFGSGTQLSVL.

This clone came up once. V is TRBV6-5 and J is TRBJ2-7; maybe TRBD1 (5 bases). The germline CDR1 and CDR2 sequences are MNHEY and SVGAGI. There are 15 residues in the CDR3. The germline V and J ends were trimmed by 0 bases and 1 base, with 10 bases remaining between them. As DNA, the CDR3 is TGTGCCAGCAGTTACTCGCCTGGGGCGTCCTACGAGCAGTACTTC. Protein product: CASSYSPGASYEQYF.

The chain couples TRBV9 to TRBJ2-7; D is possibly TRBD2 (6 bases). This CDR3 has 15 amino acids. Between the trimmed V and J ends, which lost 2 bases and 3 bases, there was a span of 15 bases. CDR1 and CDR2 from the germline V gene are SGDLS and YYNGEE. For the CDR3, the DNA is TGTGCCAGCAGCGTTGGAGGGTTAGGAGACTACGAGCAGTACTTC. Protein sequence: CASSVGGLGDYEQYF.

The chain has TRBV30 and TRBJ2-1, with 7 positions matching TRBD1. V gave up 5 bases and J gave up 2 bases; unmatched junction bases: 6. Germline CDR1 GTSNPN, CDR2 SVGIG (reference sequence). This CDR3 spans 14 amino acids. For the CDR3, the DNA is TGTGCCTGGGCCCGGACAGGTGCCTACAATGAGCAGTTCTTC. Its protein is CAWARTGAYNEQFF.

CDR3 loop: CASSQPLGVAGNTIYF. CDR3 DNA: TGCGCCAGCAGCCAGCCCCTCGGGGTGGCTGGAAACACCATATATTTT. The rearrangement joins TRBV4-1 to TRBJ1-3; no clear D gene. This CDR3 has 16 residues. With 3 bases removed from V and 2 bases from J, the gap between germline ends came to 14 bases. Germline V gene lookup returns CDR1 MGHRA and CDR2 YSYEKL.

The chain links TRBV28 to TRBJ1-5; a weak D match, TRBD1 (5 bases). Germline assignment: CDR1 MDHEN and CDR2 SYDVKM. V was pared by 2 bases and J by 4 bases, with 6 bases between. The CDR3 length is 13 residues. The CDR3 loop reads CASSLQGNQPQHF. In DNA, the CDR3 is TGTGCCAGCAGTTTACAGGGAAATCAGCCCCAGCATTTT.

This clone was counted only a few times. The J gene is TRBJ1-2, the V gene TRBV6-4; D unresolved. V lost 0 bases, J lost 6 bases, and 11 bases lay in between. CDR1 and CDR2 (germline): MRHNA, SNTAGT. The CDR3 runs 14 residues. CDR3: CASSDSNRLNGYTF. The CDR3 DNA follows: TGTGCCAGCAGTGACTCGAACAGACTAAATGGCTACACCTTC.

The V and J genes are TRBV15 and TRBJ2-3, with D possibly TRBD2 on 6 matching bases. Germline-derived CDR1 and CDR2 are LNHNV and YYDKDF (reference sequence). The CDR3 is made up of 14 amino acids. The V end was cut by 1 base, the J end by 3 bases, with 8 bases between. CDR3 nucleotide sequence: TGTGCCACCAGCAGAGTCGGGACTACAGATACGCAGTATTTT. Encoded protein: CATSRVGTTDTQYF.

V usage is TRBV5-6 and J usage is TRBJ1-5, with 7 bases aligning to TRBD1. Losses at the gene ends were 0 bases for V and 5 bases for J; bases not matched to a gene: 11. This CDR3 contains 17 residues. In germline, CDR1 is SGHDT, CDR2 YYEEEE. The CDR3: CASSLGQGIPSDQPQHF. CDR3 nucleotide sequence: TGTGCCAGCAGCTTGGGACAGGGAATCCCATCGGATCAGCCCCAGCATTTT.

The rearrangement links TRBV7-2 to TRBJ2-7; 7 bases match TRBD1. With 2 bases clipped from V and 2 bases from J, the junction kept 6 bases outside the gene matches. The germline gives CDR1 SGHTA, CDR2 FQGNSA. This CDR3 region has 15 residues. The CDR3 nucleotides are TGTGCCAGCAGCTTAAGAGGACAGGCGGCCTACGAGCAGTACTTC. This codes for CASSLRGQAAYEQYF.